A selection of T cell receptor beta chains follows, all from one sample in a study of T cell changes during pregnancy in multiple sclerosis. Generated by immunoSEQ multiplex PCR, the TCRdb table keeps only in-frame clones and is missing some. The sample holds some 63,000 clones, roughly nine tenths seen once. The sample was peripheral blood, taken before pregnancy. All receptors derive from a female donor with multiple sclerosis, enrolled in a pregnancy study. CDR3s include the opening cysteine and the closing phenylalanine or tryptophan. The D gene is left open where the match is weak. Not all rows give a size; the values are once, few, many and, for expanded clones, a class.

J	V	D	size	DNA	CDR3
TRBJ2-7	TRBV5-1	NA	NA	TGCGCCAGCAGCTTGGCGAGCTCCCCCTCCTACGAGCAGTACTTC	CASSLASSPSYEQYF
TRBJ2-7	TRBV21-1	NA	NA	TGTGCCAGCAGCAAGGGACAGGGTAGGTACCACGAGCAGTACTTC	CASSKGQGRYHEQYF
TRBJ1-1	TRBV15	NA	NA	TGTGCCACCAGCACTCTGAACACTGAAGCTTTCTTT	CATSTLNTEAFF
TRBJ2-7	TRBV19	NA	NA	TGTGCCAGTAGTATCGGACTCACTGGGGACGAGCAGTACTTC	CASSIGLTGDEQYF
TRBJ1-1	TRBV7-2	NA	NA	TGTGCCAGCAGCTCTCAGTGGACATCCAACACTGAAGCTTTCTTT	CASSSQWTSNTEAFF
TRBJ2-5	TRBV2	NA	once	TGTGCCACGCAAAGAGCCTCCCAAGAGACCCAGTACTTC	CATQRASQETQYF
TRBJ2-7	TRBV7-2	NA	NA	TGTGCCAGCAGCTCCTCCCCAGGGGTCGAGCAGTACTTC	CASSSSPGVEQYF
TRBJ1-2	TRBV28	NA	NA	TGTGCCAGCAGTAACCGGGGGGCCTATGGCTACACCTTC	CASSNRGAYGYTF
TRBJ2-2	TRBV5-1	TRBD2	NA	TGCGCCAGCAGTTTCACGGGACTAGCGGGGTTGAACACCGGGGAGCTGTTTTTT	CASSFTGLAGLNTGELFF
TRBJ2-5	TRBV7-2	TRBD2	once	TGTGCCAGCAGCCAAAGCGGGGACGGGGAGACCCAGTACTTC	CASSQSGDGETQYF
TRBJ2-1	TRBV5-4	NA	NA	TGTGCCAGCAGCCCCCGCTTCAGCTCCTACAATGAGCAGTTCTTC	CASSPRFSSYNEQFF
TRBJ1-2	TRBV27	TRBD1	NA	TGTGCCAGCAGCCGGGTGGGACAGGGAGTCTTAGGCTACACCTTC	CASSRVGQGVLGYTF
TRBJ2-5	TRBV7-3	NA	NA	TGTGCCAGCAGCCAAGGGCGGGGGCAGGGAGAGACCCAGTACTTC	CASSQGRGQGETQYF
TRBJ2-3	TRBV9	NA	NA	TGTGCCAGCAGCGTAGGCGGGGGCCGCACAGATACGCAGTATTTT	CASSVGGGRTDTQYF
TRBJ1-2	TRBV12-2	NA	NA	TGTGCAAGTCGCTTAGCGCTTGGGGGACAAGGGGGTGAGCAGGACTATGGCTACACCTTC	CASRLALGGQGGEQDYGYTF
TRBJ2-7	TRBV2	NA	NA	TGTGCCACCCATGGTGAGCCCTACGAGCAGTACTTC	CATHGEPYEQYF
TRBJ2-7	TRBV4-1	NA	NA	TGCGCCAGCAGCCAAGAGAAGGGGTACGAGCAGTACTTC	CASSQEKGYEQYF
TRBJ2-7	TRBV7-6	NA	NA	TGTGCCAGCAGCTTCGCAGGGGACCCCTACGAGCAGTACTTC	CASSFAGDPYEQYF
TRBJ2-3	TRBV19	TRBD2	once	TGTGCCAGTAGTATAAGAACTAGCGGGGTCAAGACAGATACGCAGTATTTT	CASSIRTSGVKTDTQYF
TRBJ1-2	TRBV11-2	TRBD1	NA	TGTGCCAGCAGCCCATTGGGACAGAACTATGGCTACACCTTC	CASSPLGQNYGYTF
TRBJ1-5	TRBV7-5	NA	NA	TGTGTCAGAAGACCTCGACAGGGTAACAATCAGCCCCAGCATTTT	CVRRPRQGNNQPQHF
TRBJ1-6	TRBV13	NA	once	TGTGCCAGCAGCGCTCGGGGAGGTAATAATTCACCCCTCCACTTT	CASSARGGNNSPLHF
TRBJ2-3	TRBV2	TRBD1	NA	TGTGCCAGCCGACGGGGACAGAGCACAGATACGCAGTATTTT	CASRRGQSTDTQYF
TRBJ1-2	TRBV11-2	NA	NA	TGTGCCAGCAGGCCGGGATCCACCCCTGGCTACACCTTC	CASRPGSTPGYTF
TRBJ2-2	TRBV9	NA	NA	TGTGCCAGCAGCGTACTCGGGGTACCGTTCGGGGAGCTGTTTTTT	CASSVLGVPFGELFF
TRBJ1-1	TRBV18	TRBD1	once	TGTGCCAGCTCACCACCGGGCAGGGGGCGAGGGAACACTGAAGCTTTCTTT	CASSPPGRGRGNTEAFF
TRBJ1-2	TRBV9	NA	NA	TGTGCCAGCAGCGTGGAGGACTATGGCTACACCTTC	CASSVEDYGYTF
TRBJ1-2	TRBV5-6	TRBD1	once	TGTGCCAGCAGCTCCACTAGACAGGGCGAAGGGGCTTACACCTTC	CASSSTRQGEGAYTF
TRBJ1-1	TRBV18	NA	NA	TGTGCCAGCTCACCATTAGATAGGAACACTGAAGCTTTCTTT	CASSPLDRNTEAFF
TRBJ1-3	TRBV11-2	NA	NA	TGTGCCAGCAGCTTACAACGGTTCTCTGGAAACACCATATATTTT	CASSLQRFSGNTIYF
TRBJ2-2	TRBV2	TRBD1	once	TGTGCCAGCAGGGGACAGGTTTCAAACACCGGGGAGCTGTTTTTT	CASRGQVSNTGELFF
TRBJ1-5	TRBV18	NA	NA	TGTGCCAGCTCGCAAGGGGAGGGTGGCAATCAGCCCCAGCATTTT	CASSQGEGGNQPQHF
TRBJ2-3	TRBV18	TRBD2	NA	TGTGCCAGCTCACCACCTATCGGACTAGCGGGGGGGTGGAATACGCAGTATTTT	CASSPPIGLAGGWNTQYF
TRBJ2-2	TRBV7-6	NA	NA	TGTGCCAGCAGGGAGGAGGGGCACGCGAACACCGGGGAGCTGTTTTTT	CASREEGHANTGELFF
TRBJ1-2	TRBV4-1	TRBD1	NA	TGCGCCAGCAGCCCAGGACAGGGGATGGGCTCTAATGGCTACACCTTC	CASSPGQGMGSNGYTF
TRBJ2-5	TRBV7-2	NA	NA	TGTGCCAGCAGCTTACGGACTTACCAAGAGACCCAGTACTTC	CASSLRTYQETQYF
TRBJ1-2	TRBV5-1	TRBD1	NA	TGCGCCAGCAGCTTGGCTGGGACAGGGGCCAGTTCTAACTATGGCTACACCTTC	CASSLAGTGASSNYGYTF
TRBJ1-1	TRBV18	NA	NA	TGTGCCAGCTCCCCCGACAGGCTGAACACTGAAGCTTTCTTT	CASSPDRLNTEAFF
TRBJ2-2	TRBV5-5	TRBD2	NA	TGTGCCAGCAGCCCGGGGGGGGGACTAGACACCGGGGAGCTGTTTTTT	CASSPGGGLDTGELFF
TRBJ2-1	TRBV11-2	TRBD2	NA	TGTGCCAGCAGCTTAGTAAGCGGGGGTTACAATGAGCAGTTCTTC	CASSLVSGGYNEQFF
TRBJ1-2	TRBV2	NA	NA	TGTGCCAACTTGCTCCGCCCTAACTATGGCTACACCTTC	CANLLRPNYGYTF
TRBJ1-5	TRBV5-8	NA	NA	TGTGCCAGCAGCTTGCGCGGGGGGAGCAATCAGCCCCAGCATTTT	CASSLRGGSNQPQHF
TRBJ1-2	TRBV19	TRBD1	once	TGTGCCAGTAGTATAGTGACAGGGGGGAACTATGGCTACACCTTC	CASSIVTGGNYGYTF
TRBJ1-1	TRBV29-1	NA	NA	TGCAGCGTTGGAGAATTTTTCAGGAACACTGAAGCTTTCTTT	CSVGEFFRNTEAFF
TRBJ1-1	TRBV2	NA	NA	TGTGCCAGCAGTGAAACAGGGATTGTGAACACTGAAGCTTTCTTT	CASSETGIVNTEAFF
TRBJ1-2	TRBV6-4	TRBD1	medium-sized	TGTGCCAGCAGCCCGACCGGGACAGGTGGTAGCTACACCTTC	CASSPTGTGGSYTF
TRBJ2-5	TRBV5-4	TRBD1	NA	TGTGCCAGCAGCGGTCACAGGGGGCGAAAAGAAGAGACCCAGTACTTC	CASSGHRGRKEETQYF
TRBJ1-2	TRBV6-1	NA	NA	TGTGCCAGCAGTGAAGGCCAGGGAAGCGGCTACACCTTC	CASSEGQGSGYTF
TRBJ2-7	TRBV5-4	TRBD2	NA	TGTGCCAGCAGCTCCCATAGGACTAGCGATCTCCACGAGCAGTACTTC	CASSSHRTSDLHEQYF
TRBJ1-3	TRBV6-6	NA	NA	TGTGCCAGCAGTTCGAGGGACTTGATCTCTGGAAACACCATATATTTT	CASSSRDLISGNTIYF
TRBJ2-5	TRBV27	NA	NA	TGTGCCAGCAGTTCCCTGGGGACTGTAAAGACCCAGTACTTC	CASSSLGTVKTQYF
TRBJ2-5	TRBV10-3	NA	NA	TGTGCCATCTGGGGGGGCGATGAGACCCAGTACTTC	CAIWGGDETQYF
TRBJ2-5	TRBV5-1	NA	NA	TGCGCCAGCAGCTTGGCCTCGGGACAAGAGACCCAGTACTTC	CASSLASGQETQYF
TRBJ1-5	TRBV6-5	TRBD1	NA	TGTGCCAGCAGTAAGGACAGGGTTCAGCCCCAGCATTTT	CASSKDRVQPQHF
TRBJ1-2	TRBV29-1	TRBD1	NA	TGCAGCCACATTCAGGGGGGCTATGGCTACACCTTC	CSHIQGGYGYTF
TRBJ2-5	TRBV7-7	TRBD1	NA	TGTGCTAGCAGCTTAAACAGGGGCCAAGAGACCCAGTACTTC	CASSLNRGQETQYF
TRBJ2-5	TRBV14	NA	NA	TGTGCCAGCAGCCAGATGACTGCAGCTCAGGAGACCCAGTACTTC	CASSQMTAAQETQYF
TRBJ1-2	TRBV7-2	TRBD1	NA	TGTGCCAGCAGCGCCGACAGGGGGATGGTGGGCTACACCTTC	CASSADRGMVGYTF
TRBJ1-6	TRBV19	TRBD1	NA	TGTGCCAGTAGTACGGTTGGGACAGGGATCTCACCCCTCCACTTT	CASSTVGTGISPLHF
TRBJ2-1	TRBV27	TRBD2	NA	TGTGCCAGCAGTCCTCGGACTAGCGGGGTTAATGAGCAGTTCTTC	CASSPRTSGVNEQFF